This TCR beta chain was captured by sequencing in a study of T-cell reconstitution after alpha-beta-depleted transplantation in children. Unique molecular identifiers were used to barcode this TCRbeta library. One entry per CDR3 protein results from TCRdb running MiXCR on the PCR reads. The sample has some 490,000 distinct CDR3 sequences; roughly an eighth are singletons. Many counts were recorded for this clonotype. V gave up 1 base and J gave up 3 bases, with 12 bases separating them. The CDR3 runs 15 residues. Germline V gene data show CDR1 as SGHTA and CDR2 as FQGTGA. This receptor was obtained from a human donor who donated a stem cell graft to a child with combined immunodeficiency. Material: PBMCs from the stem cell graft donor, obtained from the stem cell graft. V and J are TRBV7-3 and TRBJ1-1; a weak D match, TRBD1 (5 bases). The CDR3 DNA reads as TGTGCCAGCAGCTTAAAAGGGGACGGATACACTGAAGCTTTCTTT. Its translation is CASSLKGDGYTEAFF.